This entry is about one T cell receptor (beta chain). The antigen remains unidentified. This entry comes from a study of radiotherapy plus CTLA-4 blockade in lung cancer. Study-level points and caveats: Reported findings show early blood T cell clone dynamics, with interferon-beta, best predicted response.

TCRdb keeps only in-frame clones here, not all; method: immunoSEQ multiplex PCR. The table records 30,000 to 40,000 clones, 70% to 80% of them present only once. V was shortened by 6 bases and J by 7 bases, with 13 bases between the two germline ends. Germline CDR1 is SGHVS and CDR2 is FNYEAQ. The CDR3 runs to 13 residues. This clonotype originated in a human donor with non-small cell lung cancer that progressed on radiotherapy plus ipilimumab. Sample: peripheral blood, taken from a patient treated with radiotherapy plus ipilimumab. This chain uses TRBV7-6 with TRBJ1-5; no firm D call. In nucleotides, the CDR3 is TGTGCCAGCAGTTATAGCCGAGGGCAGCCCCAGCATTTT. Its protein product is CASSYSRGQPQHF.